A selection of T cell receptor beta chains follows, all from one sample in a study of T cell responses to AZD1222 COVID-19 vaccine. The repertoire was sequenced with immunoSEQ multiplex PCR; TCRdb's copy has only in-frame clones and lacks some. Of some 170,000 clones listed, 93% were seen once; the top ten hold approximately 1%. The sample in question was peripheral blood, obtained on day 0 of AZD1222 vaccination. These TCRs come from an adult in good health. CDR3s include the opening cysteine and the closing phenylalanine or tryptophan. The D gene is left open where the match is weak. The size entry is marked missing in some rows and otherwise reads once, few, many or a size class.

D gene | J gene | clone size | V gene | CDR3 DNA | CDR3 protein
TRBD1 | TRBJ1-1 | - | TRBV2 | TGTGCCAGCAGTGAAGCGCTTGTGACAGGGAGTAGAGCTTTCTTT | CASSEALVTGSRAFF
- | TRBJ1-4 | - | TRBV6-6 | TGTGCCAGCAGTTACCTTGCCCTAAATGAAAAACTGTTTTTT | CASSYLALNEKLFF
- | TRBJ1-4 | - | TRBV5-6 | TGTGCCAGCAGCTTACTTGGACAACAAACTAATGAAAAACTGTTTTTT | CASSLLGQQTNEKLFF
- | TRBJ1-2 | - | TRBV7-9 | TGTGCCAGCAGCTTACAAGGAACTTATGGCTACACCTTC | CASSLQGTYGYTF
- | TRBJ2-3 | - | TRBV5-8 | TGTGCCAGCAGCTTACCAGGGACAGATACGCAGTATTTT | CASSLPGTDTQYF
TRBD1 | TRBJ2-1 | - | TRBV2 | TGTGCCAGCAGTGAAAGGTCAGGGGGCCGTAATGAGCAGTTCTTC | CASSERSGGRNEQFF
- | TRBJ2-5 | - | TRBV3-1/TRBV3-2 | TGTGCCAGCAGCCACGGGCCCCGGGGAGAGACCCAGTACTTC | CASSHGPRGETQYF
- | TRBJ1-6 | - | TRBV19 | TGTTCTCTGTGGAATTCACCCCTCCACTTT | CSLWNSPLHF
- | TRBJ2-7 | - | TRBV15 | TGTGCCACCAGCAGAGTCAACTTTGGGACGGAAGCGTACTTC | CATSRVNFGTEAYF
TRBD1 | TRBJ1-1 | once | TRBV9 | TGTGCCAGCAGCGGAGGACAGGGAGGTAATCGGGACAACACTGAAGCTTTCTTT | CASSGGQGGNRDNTEAFF
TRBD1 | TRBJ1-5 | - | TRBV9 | TGTGCCAGCAGCGTAGAGGCAGGGGGTTCCCAGCATTTT | CASSVEAGGSQHF
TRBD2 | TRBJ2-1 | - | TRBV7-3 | TGTGCCAGCAGCTTAACACCCCCAGCGGGGGGGTCTGAGCAGTTCTTC | CASSLTPPAGGSEQFF
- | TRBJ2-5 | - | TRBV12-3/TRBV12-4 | TGTGCCAGCAGTTGGGAAATCCAAGAGACCCAGTACTTC | CASSWEIQETQYF
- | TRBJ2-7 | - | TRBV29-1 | TGCAGCGTTGTGGGGGACACGGAGACCTACGAGCAGTACTTC | CSVVGDTETYEQYF
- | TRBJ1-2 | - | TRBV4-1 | TGCGCCAGCAGCCAAGATACATTAGTAGGCTACACCTTC | CASSQDTLVGYTF
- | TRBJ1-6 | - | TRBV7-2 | TGTGCCAGCAGCTACAGGGCCCTGCGGTCACCCCTCCACTTT | CASSYRALRSPLHF
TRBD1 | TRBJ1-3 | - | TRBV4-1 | TGCGCCAGCAGCCAAGTCCTCGGCAGGGGGAGCTCTGGAAACACCATATATTTT | CASSQVLGRGSSGNTIYF
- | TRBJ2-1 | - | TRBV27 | TGTGCCAGCATGGAATCCCGCTGGATCAATGAGCAGTTCTTC | CASMESRWINEQFF
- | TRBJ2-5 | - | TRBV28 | TGTGCCAGCAGTTTGGCGAACAGGGTTTACGAGACCCAGTACTTC | CASSLANRVYETQYF
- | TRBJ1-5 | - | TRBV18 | TGTGCCAGCTCACCCGGCGGGGGACAGCCCCAGCATTTT | CASSPGGGQPQHF
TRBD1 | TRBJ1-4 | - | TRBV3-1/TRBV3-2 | TGTGCCAGCAGTCCCCGCAGGGGGCCAACTAATGAAAAACTGTTTTTT | CASSPRRGPTNEKLFF
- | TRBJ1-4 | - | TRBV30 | TGTGCCTGGAGTCCCATGAGTATAGAAAAACTGTTTTTT | CAWSPMSIEKLFF
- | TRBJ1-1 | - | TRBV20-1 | TGCAGTGCTAGCTCGCCGGCTGAGGCTTTCTTT | CSASSPAEAFF
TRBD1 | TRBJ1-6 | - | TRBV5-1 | TGCGCCAGCAGCCCCGGGACAGCCAATTCACCCCTCCACTTT | CASSPGTANSPLHF
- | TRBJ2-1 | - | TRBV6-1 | TGTGCCAGCAGTGAAGGGGGGTTTGAGCAGTTCTTC | CASSEGGFEQFF
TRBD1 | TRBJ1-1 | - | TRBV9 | TGTGCCAGCAGCACCGGGACAGACATGAACACTGAAGCTTTCTTT | CASSTGTDMNTEAFF
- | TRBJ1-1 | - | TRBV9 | TGTGCCAGCAGTATTAGAATGAACACTGAAGCTTTCTTT | CASSIRMNTEAFF